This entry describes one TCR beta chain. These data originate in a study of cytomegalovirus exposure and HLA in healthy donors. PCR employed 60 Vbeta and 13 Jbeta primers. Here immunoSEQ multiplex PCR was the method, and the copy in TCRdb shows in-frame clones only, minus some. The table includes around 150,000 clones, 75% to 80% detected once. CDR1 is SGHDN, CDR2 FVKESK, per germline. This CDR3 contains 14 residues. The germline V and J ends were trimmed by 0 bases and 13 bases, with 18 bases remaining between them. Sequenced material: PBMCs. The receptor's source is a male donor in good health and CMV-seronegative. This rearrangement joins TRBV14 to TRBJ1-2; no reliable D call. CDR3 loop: CASSQDADGRRSTF. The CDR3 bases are TGTGCCAGCAGCCAAGATGCGGACGGGAGAAGGTCCACCTTC. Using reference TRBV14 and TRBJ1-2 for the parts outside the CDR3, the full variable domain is EAGVTQFPSHSVIEKGQTVTLRCDPISGHDNLYWYRRVMGKEIKFLLHFVKESKQDESGMPNNRFLAERTGGTYSTLKVQPAELEDSGVYFCASSQDADGRRSTFGSGTRLTVV.